The rows below give T cell receptor beta chains drawn from one sample of a study of blood T cell repertoires in COVID-19. Generated by immunoSEQ multiplex PCR, the TCRdb table keeps only in-frame clones and is missing some. Of more than 85,000 clones listed, roughly 82% were seen once; the top ten hold 16%. The sample taken for sequencing was peripheral blood. These TCRs come from a woman aged 55-75 years with acute or convalescent COVID-19. The conserved cysteine and the conserved F or W are not part of the CDR3 here.

v_call cdr3_aa
TRBV6-4 AGPGQQNTGELF
TRBV5-4 ASSRGGSWGNEQF
TRBV4-3 ASSQDGHYTGELF
TRBV7-2 ASSSNRGGAGANVLT
TRBV6-6 ASRAGQGSGSPLH
TRBV30 AWSGKQGALNTQY
TRBV3-1/TRBV3-2 ASSQERGSTDTQY
TRBV2 ASLDRNYGYT
TRBV5-4 ASSFQRGLSYEQY
TRBV19 ASDRGLNSPLH
TRBV18 ASSPDRGYGYT